These 25 T cell receptor beta chains originate from one sample sequenced in a study of blood T cell repertoires in COVID-19. Produced via immunoSEQ multiplex PCR; TCRdb's table is partial and in-frame only. The table includes tens of thousands of clones, 81% detected once. The specimen was peripheral blood. These receptors were taken from a woman aged 80 or older with COVID-19, enrolled during active disease.

The genes are TRBV30 and TRBJ1-4; 8 positions match TRBD1. The junction had 5 bases not matched to a gene; V was cut back by 0 bases and J by 8 bases. Germline V gene sequence: CDR1 GTSNPN, CDR2 SVGIG (reference sequence). This CDR3 contains 14 residues. CDR3 coding DNA: TGTGCCTGGAGTGTAGTGGACAGGGTCGAAAAACTGTTTTTT. It encodes CAWSVVDRVEKLFF. Based on the CDR3 plus reference TRBV30 and TRBJ1-4, the full variable domain is SQTIHQWPATLVQPVGSPLSLECTVEGTSNPNLYWYRQAAGRGLQLLFYSVGIGQISSEVPQNLSASRPQDRQFILSSKKLLLSDSGFYLCAWSVVDRVEKLFFGSGTQLSVL.

This sequence joins TRBV2 and TRBJ2-7, with D possibly being TRBD1 (5 bases). This CDR3 is 15 amino acids long. Trimming took 3 bases from V and 3 from J, leaving 15 bases between them. Germline CDR1 and CDR2: SNHLY and FYNNEI. The CDR3 DNA is TGTGCCAGCAGTGAGCTATGGGGCCCGAACTACGAGCAGTACTTC. Its protein product is CASSELWGPNYEQYF. Full variable domain (outside the CDR3, taken from reference TRBV2 and TRBJ2-7): EPEVTQTPSHQVTQMGQEVILRCVPISNHLYFYWYRQILGQKVEFLVSFYNNEISEKSEIFDDQFSVERPDGSNFTLKIRSTKLEDSAMYFCASSELWGPNYEQYFGPGTRLTVT.

The V call is TRBV6-1, the J call TRBJ2-7; TRBD2 is a possible D gene (5 bases). Germline lookup yields CDR1 MNHNS and CDR2 SASEGT. The CDR3 consists of 13 residues. Trimming cost V 5 bases and J 0 bases, with 8 bases left between them. The CDR3 coding sequence is TGTGCCAGCAGTTTTGGGAGCTCCTACGAGCAGTACTTC. Its protein product is CASSFGSSYEQYF.

The chain links TRBV27 to TRBJ2-1; TRBD1 matches 12 bases. The CDR3 loop spans 15 amino acids. Germline V gene lookup returns CDR1 MNHEY and CDR2 SMNVEV (reference sequence). V trimming: 5 bases; J trimming: 10 bases; junction bases outside the gene matches: 9. The DNA of the CDR3 is TGTGCCAGCAGTAGACTCGGGACAGGGGGCGCCGAGCAGTTCTTC. Its translation is CASSRLGTGGAEQFF.

This clone is a singleton in its sample. Here the CDR3 DNA reads TGTGCCAGTAGCCCCAGGGGGCGAGGTAGCCATGAGCAGTTCTTC. Translation: CASSPRGRGSHEQFF. The V gene is TRBV19, the J gene TRBJ2-1; 8 bases fit TRBD1. CDR3 size: 15 residues. J lost 8 bases, V lost 6 bases, and 12 bases had no gene match. The germline V gene encodes CDR1 LNHDA and CDR2 SQIVND (reference sequence).

The CDR3 nucleotides are TGTGCCAGCAGTTTGAGCCGGCCACCTATAGTCCGGTCTGCGGTCGGGGAGCTGTTTTTT. Translating it yields CASSLSRPPIVRSAVGELFF. The chain joins TRBV27 to TRBJ2-2; D gene uncertain. Per germline, CDR1 MNHEY and CDR2 SMNVEV (reference sequence). The V end was cut by 3 bases, the J end by 7 bases, with 30 bases between. This CDR3 comprises 20 residues.

The rearrangement joins TRBV6-5 to TRBJ2-2; tentative D call: TRBD2 (5 bases). The V end was cut by 2 bases, the J end by 1 base, with 5 bases between. CDR3 length equals 14 residues. In germline, CDR1 is MNHEY, CDR2 SVGAGI. Here the CDR3 DNA reads TGTGCCAGCAGTTACCGGGAGAACACCGGGGAGCTGTTTTTT. Translation: CASSYRENTGELFF.

The rearrangement joins TRBV4-1 to TRBJ2-2; 8 nucleotides match TRBD2. Germline V CDR1 and CDR2: MGHRA, YSYEKL. The CDR3 is made up of 19 amino acids. V dropped 4 bases and J dropped 1; count of bases not matched to a gene: 14. The CDR3 DNA is TGCGCCAGCAGCCGACCGGGACTAGTTGTCCTTTTGAACACCGGGGAGCTGTTTTTT. This gives the protein CASSRPGLVVLLNTGELFF.

This clone was detected once. This chain links TRBV28 with TRBJ2-3; 9 bases agree with TRBD2. The CDR3 consists of 15 residues. The junction had 2 bases not matched to a gene; V was cut back by 2 bases and J by 2 bases. Germline values: CDR1 MDHEN, CDR2 SYDVKM. The CDR3 DNA is TGTGCCAGCAGTTTACCTAGCGGGAACACAGATACGCAGTATTTT. Translating gives CASSLPSGNTDTQYF.

In its sample, this clone was seen many times. The genes are TRBV6-2 or TRBV6-3 and TRBJ2-4; 9 nucleotides align to TRBD1. Germline loops: CDR1 MNHEY, CDR2 SVGEGT. V dropped 2 bases and J dropped 8; count of bases not matched to a gene: 7. The length of the CDR3 is 15 residues. CDR3 protein: CASSYLGTGMDIQYF. Here the CDR3 DNA reads TGTGCCAGCAGTTACCTTGGGACAGGGATGGACATTCAGTACTTC.

The chain couples TRBV18 to TRBJ1-6, with TRBD1 matching 8 bases. J was trimmed by 6 bases and V by 2 bases; bases with no gene match: 3. The CDR3 has 15 amino acids. Germline V gene sequence: CDR1 KGHSH, CDR2 LQKENI. The CDR3 region has the DNA TGTGCCAGCTCACCAGATGACAGGGGTAATTCACCCCTCCACTTT. This encodes CASSPDDRGNSPLHF.

This clone was counted between two and nine times. J is TRBJ2-1 and V is TRBV5-4; 7 bases align to TRBD2. V shed 0 bases and J 3 bases; nucleotides not matched to a gene: 6. This CDR3 has 16 amino acids. Germline CDR1 is SGHNT and CDR2 is YYREEE (reference sequence). The CDR3 sequence is CASSLAGGSIYNEQFF. CDR3 sequence (DNA): TGTGCCAGCAGCTTGGCAGGCGGGAGTATCTACAATGAGCAGTTCTTC.

On this clone: The same CDR3 can be traced to other DNA sequences in this sample. This chain uses TRBV18 with TRBJ1-4; TRBD1 matches at 9 bases. Germline CDR1 KGHSH, CDR2 LQKENI. Unmatched junction bases numbered 0, after V lost 2 bases and J lost 5 bases. The CDR3 totals 14 residues. The CDR3 nucleotides are TGTGCCAGCTCACCAGGGACAGGGAATGAAAAACTGTTTTTT. It is translated as CASSPGTGNEKLFF.

The chain carries TRBV3-1 (or the pseudogene TRBV3-2) and TRBJ2-3, with 12 bases that match TRBD2. The V gene's germline CDR1 is LGHDT and CDR2 YNNKEL (reference sequence). CDR3 length equals 19 residues. Germline trimming cut 1 base from V and 2 bases from J; bases unmatched to any gene: 10. CDR3 residues: CASSQGRLAGVLHTDTQYF. Here the CDR3 DNA reads TGTGCCAGCAGCCAAGGGAGACTAGCGGGAGTTCTTCACACAGATACGCAGTATTTT.

The chain carries TRBV19 and TRBJ2-7, with 7 bases lining up with TRBD1. Trimming removed 4 bases from V and 0 bases from J; junction bases left unmatched: 3. Germline V CDR1 and CDR2: LNHDA, SQIVND (reference sequence). The CDR3 contains 14 residues. CDR3 in amino acids: CASSSGQASYEQYF. In DNA, the CDR3 is TGTGCCAGTAGTAGTGGACAGGCCTCCTACGAGCAGTACTTC. Full variable domain (rest looked up from reference TRBV19 and TRBJ2-7): DGGITQSPKYLFRKEGQNVTLSCEQNLNHDAMYWYRQDPGQGLRLIYYSQIVNDFQKGDIAEGYSVSREKKESFPLTVTSAQKNPTAFYLCASSSGQASYEQYFGPGTRLTVT.

A single count supports this clone. V and J are TRBV7-9 and TRBJ1-1; D is ambiguous. The CDR3 spans 13 residues. Trimming removed 10 bases at V and 1 base at J, with 13 bases between. Germline V lookup: CDR1 SEHNR, CDR2 FQNEAQ (reference sequence). The CDR3 loop reads CATDQATNTEAFF. DNA for the CDR3: TGTGCCACGGATCAGGCCACGAACACTGAAGCTTTCTTT.

The chain joins TRBV24-1 to TRBJ2-5; the D gene is possibly TRBD2 (7 bases). Trimming stripped 6 bases from V and 3 bases from J, with 10 bases between. This CDR3 has 13 amino acids. CDR1 is KGHDR, CDR2 SFDVKD, per germline. CDR3 nucleotide sequence: TGTGCCACCAGTAGGGGGGGAAAAGAGACCCAGTACTTC. It encodes CATSRGGKETQYF.

The rearrangement uses TRBV27 and TRBJ2-1, with 7 bases aligning to TRBD1. V was clipped by 6 bases and J by 2 bases; unmatched bases: 7. Germline CDR1 reads MNHEY; CDR2 reads SMNVEV (reference sequence). The CDR3 is 15 amino acids. The CDR3 here is CASRSRQGAYNEQFF. The CDR3 bases are TGTGCCAGCAGATCGAGACAGGGCGCCTACAATGAGCAGTTCTTC.

The V gene is TRBV24-1, the J gene TRBJ2-3; D is undetermined. CDR3 length: 12 amino acids. Germline CDR1 is KGHDR and CDR2 is SFDVKD. Trimming pared 3 bases from V and 11 bases from J, leaving 11 bases between. The CDR3 region has the DNA TGTGCCACCAGTGATACGGGTCCTTTGCAGTATTTT. Its protein product is CATSDTGPLQYF.

The chain carries TRBV30 and TRBJ1-5, with 7 nucleotides matching TRBD1. The germline CDR1 and CDR2 sequences are GTSNPN and SVGIG (reference sequence). The CDR3 runs to 13 residues. V trimming: 0 bases; J trimming: 4 bases; junction bases outside the gene matches: 0. CDR3 sequence reads: CAWSVQGNQPQHF. The CDR3 DNA follows: TGTGCCTGGAGTGTACAGGGGAATCAGCCCCAGCATTTT. Supplemented by reference TRBV30 and TRBJ1-5, the full variable domain reads SQTIHQWPATLVQPVGSPLSLECTVEGTSNPNLYWYRQAAGRGLQLLFYSVGIGQISSEVPQNLSASRPQDRQFILSSKKLLLSDSGFYLCAWSVQGNQPQHFGDGTRLSIL.

The J gene is TRBJ2-3, the V gene TRBV6-5, with D tentatively TRBD1 (6 bases). The CDR3 covers 13 residues. V dropped 8 bases and J dropped 2 bases, with 11 bases sitting between them. Germline V CDR1 and CDR2: MNHEY, SVGAGI. CDR3 sequence: CASGKGHTDTQYF. The DNA for the CDR3 is TGTGCCAGCGGGAAGGGACACACAGATACGCAGTATTTT.

The chain carries TRBV19 and TRBJ1-3, with a weak D call TRBD1 (6 bases). CDR1 LNHDA and CDR2 SQIVND come from the germline V gene (reference sequence). The CDR3 is 14 amino acids. V dropped 7 bases and J dropped 3 bases, with 13 bases sitting between them. The CDR3 reads CASTFSGVGNTIYF. The CDR3 coding sequence is TGTGCCAGTACCTTCTCAGGGGTTGGAAACACCATATATTTT.

This clone was detected once. The CDR3 reads CASSLALAGGREQYF. The CDR3 DNA follows: TGTGCCAGCAGCTTAGCTCTGGCGGGAGGTCGGGAGCAGTACTTC. This chain uses TRBV11-2 with TRBJ2-7, with 8 nucleotides matching TRBD2. This CDR3 comprises 15 residues. Germline V CDR1 and CDR2: SGHAT, FQNNGV. The trim removed 1 base at V and 7 bases at J, leaving 9 bases unmatched.

The chain recombines TRBV5-1 with TRBJ2-2; D possibly corresponds to TRBD1 (6 bases). The CDR3 totals 18 residues. Trimming shortened V by 5 bases and J by 2 bases, and 22 bases separated the two germline ends. Germline-derived CDR1 and CDR2 are SGHRS and YFSETQ. CDR3 residues: CASRRTASQSINTGELFF. As DNA, the CDR3 is TGCGCCAGCAGGAGGACAGCCTCGCAGTCAATAAACACCGGGGAGCTGTTTTTT.

The chain is built from TRBV19 and TRBJ1-2; tentative D call: TRBD1 (6 bases). Deletions cut 6 bases from V and 3 bases from J, with 20 bases between. Germline V gene lookup returns CDR1 LNHDA and CDR2 SQIVND (reference sequence). This CDR3 is 16 amino acids long. CDR3 sequence: CASRTLGALSDYGYTF. The CDR3 nucleotides are TGTGCCAGTAGGACCCTGGGGGCTTTATCTGACTATGGCTACACCTTC.